The 16 T cell receptor beta chains reported below all come from one sample, sequenced in a study of blood T cells in healthy people across ages (dated by TCRdb to between 2014 and 2016). Libraries were built with 5' RACE. The listed sequencing device is Illumina HiSeq 2500. A second PCR of roughly 7 to 11 cycles was performed with a sample-barcoded 5' primer and a J-beta primer mix. TCRdb's own reprocessing of the public reads used fastp at Q25 and MiXCR and kept productive beta chains. A single entry per CDR3 protein holds the most common genes and DNA from its merged rows. In all, the sample holds 700,000 to 900,000 distinct CDR3 sequences, and under 30% of those were seen once. The leading ten clones occupy less than 3.5% of the sample. The sample was also reused in another study, on T cells of mothers and their children.

Sequencing was done on a sample of blood. These receptor sequences come from a boy under 18 in good health.

This clonotype has only a few counts. The chain carries TRBV12-3 or TRBV12-4 and TRBJ2-2; 8 nucleotides align to TRBD1. CDR3 size: 15 residues. V was clipped by 3 bases and J by 4 bases; unmatched bases: 4. CDR3 region: CASSLRTGSTGELFF. In nucleotides, the CDR3 is TGTGCCAGCAGTTTGCGGACAGGGAGCACCGGGGAGCTGTTTTTT.

The chain links TRBV12-3 or TRBV12-4 to TRBJ1-5; D remains ambiguous. The CDR3 is made up of 13 amino acids. V was trimmed by 5 bases and J by 5 bases, leaving 10 bases between them. The CDR3 DNA sequence: TGTGCCAGCAGTCCCGAAGTGTATCAGCCCCAGCATTTT. This translates into CASSPEVYQPQHF.

This clonotype occurred a few times. The chain has TRBV5-1 and TRBJ1-2; a possible D gene is TRBD1 (5 bases). The CDR3 spans 16 residues. Trimming removed 0 bases at V and 2 bases at J, with 14 bases between. The germline CDR1 and CDR2 sequences are SGHRS and YFSETQ. CDR3 protein: CASSLASGQLNYGYTF. CDR3 coding DNA: TGCGCCAGCAGCTTGGCCTCCGGACAATTGAACTATGGCTACACCTTC. The full variable domain, its missing parts supplied by reference TRBV5-1 and TRBJ1-2, is KAGVTQTPRYLIKTRGQQVTLSCSPISGHRSVSWYQQTPGQGLQFLFEYFSETQRNKGNFPGRFSGRQFSNSRSEMNVSTLELGDSALYLCASSLASGQLNYGYTFGSGTRLTVV.

V and J are TRBV29-1 and TRBJ2-3; no clear D gene. The CDR3 is made up of 11 amino acids. V lost 7 bases and J lost 6, with 11 bases in between. Per the germline V gene, CDR1 is SQVTM and CDR2 is ANQGSEA. The DNA for the CDR3 is TGCAGCGGCGAACTCTCTGATACGCAGTATTTT. Residues: CSGELSDTQYF.

The rearrangement joins TRBV29-1 to TRBJ2-5, with D tentatively TRBD1 or TRBD2 (5 bases each). The CDR3 sequence is 11 residues long. The V gene lost 7 bases and the J gene lost 13 bases, with 19 bases spanning the gap. The V gene's germline CDR1 is SQVTM and CDR2 ANQGSEA. This CDR3 is CSAGGQGRRYF. CDR3 coding DNA: TGCAGCGCCGGAGGCCAGGGACGTAGGTACTTC.

CDR3 in amino acids: CASSDSSATGETQYF. CDR3 sequence (DNA): TGCGCCAGCAGTGACTCCTCTGCCACTGGGGAGACCCAGTACTTC. The V call is TRBV10-2, the J call TRBJ2-5; no clear D gene. The CDR3 length is 15 residues. In germline, CDR1 is WSHSY, CDR2 SAAADI. The V and J ends lost 3 bases and 5 bases respectively, with 16 bases between them.

There are a few counts of this clonotype. This chain joins TRBV7-2 and TRBJ2-7; 11 positions match TRBD2. This CDR3 region has 15 residues. The germline V gene encodes CDR1 SGHTA and CDR2 FQGNSA. After removal of 4 bases from V and 3 bases from J, the junction contained 5 bases not matched to a gene. In nucleotides, the CDR3 is TGTGCCAGCAGCTCGGCCCTAGCGGGGGGCTACGAGCAGTACTTC. Translating gives CASSSALAGGYEQYF.

The V gene is TRBV12-3 or TRBV12-4, the J gene TRBJ1-1, with D uncertain. The CDR3 is made up of 14 amino acids. The V end was cut by 5 bases, the J end by 7 bases, with 17 bases between. The CDR3 coding sequence is TGTGCCAGCAGTGACGGACGGGAGTGGGATGAAGCTTTCTTT. Its translation: CASSDGREWDEAFF.

This rearrangement joins TRBV28 to TRBJ1-1; D is ambiguous. The CDR3 is 14 amino acids. The germline V gene encodes CDR1 MDHEN and CDR2 SYDVKM. Trimming left V 3 bases short and J 4 bases short, with 12 bases between. CDR3 amino acids: CASSLPWSGTEAFF. DNA for the CDR3: TGTGCCAGCAGTTTGCCCTGGAGTGGCACTGAAGCTTTCTTT. Supplemented by reference TRBV28 and TRBJ1-1, the full variable domain reads DVKVTQSSRYLVKRTGEKVFLECVQDMDHENMFWYRQDPGLGLRLIYFSYDVKMKEKGDIPEGYSVSREKKERFSLILESASTNQTSMYLCASSLPWSGTEAFFGQGTRLTVV.

This rearrangement joins TRBV12-3 or TRBV12-4 to TRBJ1-6; D is unclear. V dropped 1 base and J dropped 8 bases, with 9 bases sitting between them. CDR3 length: 14 amino acids. Here the CDR3 DNA reads TGTGCCAGCAGTTTAGTCGGGCCCCATTCACCCCTCCACTTT. Protein sequence: CASSLVGPHSPLHF.

The rearrangement links TRBV7-9 to TRBJ1-2, with unresolved D. Germline V gives CDR1 SEHNR, CDR2 FQNEAQ (reference sequence). CDR3 size: 13 residues. V was clipped by 1 base and J by 6 bases, with 9 bases between them. CDR3 sequence: CASSLGSHNGYTF. CDR3 DNA sequence: TGTGCCAGCAGCTTAGGGTCGCACAATGGCTACACCTTC. The whole variable domain, filled in from reference TRBV7-9 and TRBJ1-2, reads DTGVSQNPRHKITKRGQNVTFRCDPISEHNRLYWYRQTLGQGPEFLTYFQNEAQLEKSRLLSDRFSAERPKGSFSTLEIQRTEQGDSAMYLCASSLGSHNGYTFGSGTRLTVV.

This clonotype came up a few times. The gene calls are TRBV29-1 and TRBJ2-4; 7 bases line up with TRBD2. Germline V CDR1 and CDR2: SQVTM, ANQGSEA. The CDR3 has 12 residues. V shed 6 bases, J shed 3 bases, and the junction held 2 bases outside the gene matches. Here the CDR3 reads CSVGEGKNIQYF. The DNA of the CDR3 is TGCAGCGTCGGGGAGGGCAAAAACATTCAGTACTTC. Combining the CDR3 with reference TRBV29-1 and TRBJ2-4 gives the whole variable domain SAVISQKPSRDICQRGTSLTIQCQVDSQVTMMFWYRQQPGQSLTLIATANQGSEATYESGFVIDKFPISRPNLTFSTLTVSNMSPEDSSIYLCSVGEGKNIQYFGAGTRLSVL.

V is TRBV27 and J is TRBJ1-2; 12 bases are shared with TRBD1. The germline gives CDR1 MNHEY, CDR2 SMNVEV (reference sequence). The CDR3 is 17 amino acids. Trimming cost V 4 bases and J 4 bases; bases outside gene matches: 10. CDR3 protein: CASSSSRDRGQRYGYTF. The CDR3 DNA reads as TGTGCCAGCAGTTCGTCCCGGGACAGGGGGCAGCGCTATGGCTACACCTTC.

V usage is TRBV20-1 and J usage is TRBJ2-5; D unclear. Gene TRBJ2-1 matches the end of the DNA better, so the J call may be wrong. The germline gives CDR1 DFQATT, CDR2 SNEGSKA (reference sequence). This CDR3 has 13 amino acids. The CDR3 sequence is CSAPPSWDNEQFF. DNA of the CDR3: TGCAGTGCTCCTCCCTCTTGGGACAATGAGCAGTTCTTC.

In its sample, this clonotype was seen a few times. The CDR3 reads CAISPQGAFGNEQFF. As DNA, the CDR3 is TGTGCCATCAGTCCCCAGGGGGCGTTCGGGAATGAGCAGTTCTTC. The rearrangement uses TRBV10-3 and TRBJ2-7; TRBD1 matches 8 bases. The J call may be in error: the DNA end matches TRBJ2-1 better. The CDR3 is 15 amino acids. Germline-derived CDR1 and CDR2 are ENHRY and SYGVKD.

This clonotype was counted between two and nine times. This chain links TRBV10-3 with TRBJ2-1, with TRBD1 matching over 7 bases. Germline V lookup: CDR1 ENHRY, CDR2 SYGVKD. CDR3 length: 14 residues. After removal of 7 bases from V and 2 bases from J, the junction contained 5 bases not matched to a gene. CDR3 nucleotides: TGTGCCATCATCCGGGACAGCACCTACAATGAGCAGTTCTTC. Amino acid sequence: CAIIRDSTYNEQFF.